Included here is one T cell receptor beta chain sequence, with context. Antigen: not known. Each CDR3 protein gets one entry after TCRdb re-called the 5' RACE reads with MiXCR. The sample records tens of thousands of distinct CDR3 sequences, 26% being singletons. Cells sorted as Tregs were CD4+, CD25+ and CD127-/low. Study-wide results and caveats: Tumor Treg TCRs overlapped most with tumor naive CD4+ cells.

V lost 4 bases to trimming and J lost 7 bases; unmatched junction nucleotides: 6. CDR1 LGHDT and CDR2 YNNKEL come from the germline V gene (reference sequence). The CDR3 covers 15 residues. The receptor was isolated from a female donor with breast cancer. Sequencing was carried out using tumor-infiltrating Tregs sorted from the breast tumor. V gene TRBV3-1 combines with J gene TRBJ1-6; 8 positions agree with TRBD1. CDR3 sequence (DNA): TGTGCCAGCAGCCCGGACAGGGCGGAAAATTCACCCCTCCACTTT. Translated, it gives CASSPDRAENSPLHF.